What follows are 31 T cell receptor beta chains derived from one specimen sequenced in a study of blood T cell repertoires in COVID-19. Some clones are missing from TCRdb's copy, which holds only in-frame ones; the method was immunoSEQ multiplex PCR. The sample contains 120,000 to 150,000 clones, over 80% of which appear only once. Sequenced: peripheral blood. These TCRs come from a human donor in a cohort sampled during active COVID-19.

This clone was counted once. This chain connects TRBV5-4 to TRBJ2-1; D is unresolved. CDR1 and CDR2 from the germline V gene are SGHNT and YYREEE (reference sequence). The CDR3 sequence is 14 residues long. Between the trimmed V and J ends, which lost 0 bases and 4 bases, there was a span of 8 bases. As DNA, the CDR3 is TGTGCCAGCAGCTTGGTACAGCAGTACAATGAGCAGTTCTTC. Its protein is CASSLVQQYNEQFF.

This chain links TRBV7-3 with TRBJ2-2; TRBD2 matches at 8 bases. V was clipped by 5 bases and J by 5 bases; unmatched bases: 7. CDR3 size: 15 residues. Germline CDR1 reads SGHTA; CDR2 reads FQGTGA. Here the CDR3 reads CASSPVGTSTGELFF. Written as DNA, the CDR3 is TGTGCCAGCAGCCCCGTAGGGACTAGTACCGGGGAGCTGTTTTTT.

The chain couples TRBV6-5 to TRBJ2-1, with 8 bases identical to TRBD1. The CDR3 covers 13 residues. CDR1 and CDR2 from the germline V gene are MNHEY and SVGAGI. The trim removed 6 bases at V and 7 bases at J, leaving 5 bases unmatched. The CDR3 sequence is CASRATGANEQFF. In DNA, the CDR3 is TGTGCCAGCAGAGCGACAGGGGCGAATGAGCAGTTCTTC.

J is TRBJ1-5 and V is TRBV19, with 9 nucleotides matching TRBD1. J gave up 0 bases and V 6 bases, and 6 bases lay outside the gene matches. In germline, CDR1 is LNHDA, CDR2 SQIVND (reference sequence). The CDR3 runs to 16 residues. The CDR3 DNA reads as TGTGCCAGTAGGGGACAGGGACCTTATAGCAATCAGCCCCAGCATTTT. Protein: CASRGQGPYSNQPQHF.

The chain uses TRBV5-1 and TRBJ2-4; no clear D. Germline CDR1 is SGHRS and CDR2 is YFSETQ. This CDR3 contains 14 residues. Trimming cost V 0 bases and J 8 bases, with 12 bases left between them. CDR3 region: CASSLGASQDIQYF. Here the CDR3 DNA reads TGCGCCAGCAGCTTGGGGGCTTCCCAGGACATTCAGTACTTC.

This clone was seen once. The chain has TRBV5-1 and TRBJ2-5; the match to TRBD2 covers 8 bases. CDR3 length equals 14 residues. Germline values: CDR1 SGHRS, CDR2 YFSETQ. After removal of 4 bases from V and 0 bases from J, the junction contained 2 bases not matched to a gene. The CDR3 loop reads CASSSGRNQETQYF. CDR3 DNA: TGCGCCAGCAGCAGCGGGAGAAACCAAGAGACCCAGTACTTC.

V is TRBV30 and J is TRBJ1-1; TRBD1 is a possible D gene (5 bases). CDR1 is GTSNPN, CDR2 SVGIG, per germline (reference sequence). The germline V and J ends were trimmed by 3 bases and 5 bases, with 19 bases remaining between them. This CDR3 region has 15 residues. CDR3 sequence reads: CAWSGRDWRFTEAFF. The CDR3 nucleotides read TGTGCCTGGAGCGGAAGGGACTGGAGGTTTACTGAAGCTTTCTTT.

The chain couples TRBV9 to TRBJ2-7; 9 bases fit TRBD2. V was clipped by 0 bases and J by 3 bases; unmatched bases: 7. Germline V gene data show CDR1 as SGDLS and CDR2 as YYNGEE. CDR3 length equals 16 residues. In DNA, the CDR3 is TGTGCCAGCAGCGTAGGGAGGCTAGCGGGACTCTACGAGCAGTACTTC. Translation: CASSVGRLAGLYEQYF.

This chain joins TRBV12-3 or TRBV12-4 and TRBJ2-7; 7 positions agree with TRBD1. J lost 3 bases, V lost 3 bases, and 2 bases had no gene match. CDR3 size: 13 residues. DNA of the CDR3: TGTGCCAGCAGTTTGGCAGGGGGCTACGAGCAGTACTTC. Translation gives CASSLAGGYEQYF.

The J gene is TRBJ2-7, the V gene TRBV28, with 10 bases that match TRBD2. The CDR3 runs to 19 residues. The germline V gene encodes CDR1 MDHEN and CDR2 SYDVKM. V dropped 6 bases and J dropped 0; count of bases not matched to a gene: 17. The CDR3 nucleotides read TGTGCCAGCAGGACGGGAGGGACTAGCGACCTAAGGAGCTCCTACGAGCAGTACTTC. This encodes CASRTGGTSDLRSSYEQYF.

The CDR3 region is CAVGEGLRELFF. The CDR3 coding sequence is TGTGCCGTTGGGGAGGGGCTGAGGGAACTGTTTTTT. The chain has TRBV6-6 and TRBJ1-4, with D maybe TRBD1 (5 bases). Germline-derived CDR1 and CDR2 are MNHNY and SVGAGI (reference sequence). This CDR3 contains 12 residues. V lost 11 bases, J lost 12 bases, and 19 bases lay in between.

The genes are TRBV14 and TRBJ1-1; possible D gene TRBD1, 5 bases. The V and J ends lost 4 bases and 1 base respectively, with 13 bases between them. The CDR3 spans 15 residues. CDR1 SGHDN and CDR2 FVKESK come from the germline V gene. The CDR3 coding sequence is TGTGCCAGCAGCCCAGGGTCGTTTGGGAACACTGAAGCTTTCTTT. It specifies CASSPGSFGNTEAFF.

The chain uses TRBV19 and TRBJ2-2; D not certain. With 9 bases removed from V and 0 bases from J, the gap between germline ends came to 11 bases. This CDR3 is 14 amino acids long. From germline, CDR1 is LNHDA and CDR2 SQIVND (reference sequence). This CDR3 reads CASGFGPNTGELFF. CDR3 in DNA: TGTGCCAGCGGTTTCGGTCCGAACACCGGGGAGCTGTTTTTT.

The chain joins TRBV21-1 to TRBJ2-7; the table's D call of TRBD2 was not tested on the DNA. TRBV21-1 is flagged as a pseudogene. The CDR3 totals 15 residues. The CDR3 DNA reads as TGTGCCAGCAGCAAAGGGGGGGATCAGGGTTACGAGCAGTACTTC. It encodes CASSKGGDQGYEQYF.

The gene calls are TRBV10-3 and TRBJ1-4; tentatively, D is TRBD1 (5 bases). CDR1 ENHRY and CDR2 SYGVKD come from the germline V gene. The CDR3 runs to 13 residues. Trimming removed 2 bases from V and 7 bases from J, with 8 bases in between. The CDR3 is CAISEEGAEKLFF. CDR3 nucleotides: TGTGCCATCAGTGAGGAAGGGGCTGAAAAACTGTTTTTT.

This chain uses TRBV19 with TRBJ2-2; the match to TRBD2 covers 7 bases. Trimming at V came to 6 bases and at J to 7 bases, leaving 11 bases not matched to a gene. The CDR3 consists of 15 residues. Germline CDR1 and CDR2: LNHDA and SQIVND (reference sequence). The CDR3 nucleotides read TGTGCCAGTAGGAAGGAAACTAGCGTTAGCGGGGAGCTGTTTTTT. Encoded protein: CASRKETSVSGELFF.

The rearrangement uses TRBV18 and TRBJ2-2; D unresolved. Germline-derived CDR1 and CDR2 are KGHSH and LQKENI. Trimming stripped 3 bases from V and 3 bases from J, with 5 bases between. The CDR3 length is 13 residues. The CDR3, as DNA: TGTGCCAGCTCACCTCGGGACACCGGGGAGCTGTTTTTT. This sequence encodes CASSPRDTGELFF. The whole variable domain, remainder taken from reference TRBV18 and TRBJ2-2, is NAGVMQNPRHLVRRRGQEARLRCSPMKGHSHVYWYRQLPEEGLKFMVYLQKENIIDESGMPKERFSAEFPKEGPSILRIQQVVRGDSAAYFCASSPRDTGELFFGEGSRLTVL.

CDR3 sequence (DNA): TGTGCCAGCAGCTCACAGTCAGTCTCCTACGAGCAGTACTTC. Its translation: CASSSQSVSYEQYF. The chain employs TRBV7-9 and TRBJ2-7; no clear D. In germline, CDR1 is SEHNR, CDR2 FQNEAQ (reference sequence). The V and J ends lost 4 bases and 0 bases respectively, with 10 bases between them. The CDR3 extends over 14 amino acids.

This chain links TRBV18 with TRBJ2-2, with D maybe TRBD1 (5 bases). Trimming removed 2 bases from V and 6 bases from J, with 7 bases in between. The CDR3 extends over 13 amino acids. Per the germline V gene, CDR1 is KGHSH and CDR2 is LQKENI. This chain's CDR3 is CASSPGAAGELFF. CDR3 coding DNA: TGTGCCAGCTCACCAGGGGCCGCCGGGGAGCTGTTTTTT. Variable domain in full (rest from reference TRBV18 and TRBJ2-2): NAGVMQNPRHLVRRRGQEARLRCSPMKGHSHVYWYRQLPEEGLKFMVYLQKENIIDESGMPKERFSAEFPKEGPSILRIQQVVRGDSAAYFCASSPGAAGELFFGEGSRLTVL.

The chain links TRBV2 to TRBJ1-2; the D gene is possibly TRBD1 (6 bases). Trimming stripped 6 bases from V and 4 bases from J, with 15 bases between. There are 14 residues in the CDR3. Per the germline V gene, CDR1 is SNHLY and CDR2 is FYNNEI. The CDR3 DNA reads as TGTGCCAGCAGCAGGGGAAGGGGCAGCTATGGCTACACCTTC. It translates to CASSRGRGSYGYTF.

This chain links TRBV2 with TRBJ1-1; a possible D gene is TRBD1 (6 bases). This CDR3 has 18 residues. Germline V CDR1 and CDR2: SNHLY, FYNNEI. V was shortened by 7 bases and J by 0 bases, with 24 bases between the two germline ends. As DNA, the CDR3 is TGTGCCAGCAAGGCAGGGGCCATTCGGTTCATCATGAACACTGAAGCTTTCTTT. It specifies CASKAGAIRFIMNTEAFF.

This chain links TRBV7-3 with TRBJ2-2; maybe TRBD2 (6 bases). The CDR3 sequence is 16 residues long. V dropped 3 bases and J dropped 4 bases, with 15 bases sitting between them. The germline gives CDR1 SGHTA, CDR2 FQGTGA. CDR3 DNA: TGTGCCAGCAGCTTGGGACTCGCCCTGGGCACCGGGGAGCTGTTTTTT. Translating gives CASSLGLALGTGELFF.

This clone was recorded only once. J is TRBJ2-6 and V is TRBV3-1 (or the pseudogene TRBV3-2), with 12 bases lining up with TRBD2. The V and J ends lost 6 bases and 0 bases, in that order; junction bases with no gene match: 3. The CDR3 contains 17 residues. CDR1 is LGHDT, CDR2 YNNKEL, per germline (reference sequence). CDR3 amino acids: CASRLTSGSSGANVLTF. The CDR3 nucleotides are TGTGCCAGCAGACTGACTAGCGGGAGCTCTGGGGCCAACGTCCTGACTTTC.

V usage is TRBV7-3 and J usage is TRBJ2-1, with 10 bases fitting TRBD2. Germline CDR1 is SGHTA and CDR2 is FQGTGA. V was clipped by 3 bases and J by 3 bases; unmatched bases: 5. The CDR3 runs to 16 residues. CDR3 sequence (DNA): TGTGCCAGCAGCTTCTTTAGCGGGAGGCACTACAATGAGCAGTTCTTC. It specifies CASSFFSGRHYNEQFF. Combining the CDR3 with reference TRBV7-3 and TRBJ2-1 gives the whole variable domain GAGVSQTPSNKVTEKGKYVELRCDPISGHTALYWYRQSLGQGPEFLIYFQGTGAADDSGLPNDRFFAVRPEGSVSTLKIQRTERGDSAVYLCASSFFSGRHYNEQFFGPGTRLTVL.

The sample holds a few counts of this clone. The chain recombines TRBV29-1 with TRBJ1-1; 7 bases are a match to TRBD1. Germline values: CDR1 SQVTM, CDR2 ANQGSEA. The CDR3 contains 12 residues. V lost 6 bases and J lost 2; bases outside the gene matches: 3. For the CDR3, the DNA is TGCAGCGTAGGACAGGCCAACACTGAAGCTTTCTTT. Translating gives CSVGQANTEAFF.

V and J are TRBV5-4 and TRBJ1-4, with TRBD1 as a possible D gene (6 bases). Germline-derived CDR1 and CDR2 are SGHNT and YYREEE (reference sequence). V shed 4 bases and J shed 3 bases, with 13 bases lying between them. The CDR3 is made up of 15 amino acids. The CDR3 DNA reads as TGTGCCAGCAGCGCCAACAGGGCCCCTAATGAAAAACTGTTTTTT. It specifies CASSANRAPNEKLFF.

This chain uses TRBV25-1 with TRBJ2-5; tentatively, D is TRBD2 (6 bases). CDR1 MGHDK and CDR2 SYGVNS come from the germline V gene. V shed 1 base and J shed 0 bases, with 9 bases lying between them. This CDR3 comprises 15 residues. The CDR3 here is CASSEFGGNQETQYF. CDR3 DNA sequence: TGTGCCAGCAGTGAATTCGGAGGGAACCAAGAGACCCAGTACTTC. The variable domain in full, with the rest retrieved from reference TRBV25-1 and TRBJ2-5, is EADIYQTPRYLVIGTGKKITLECSQTMGHDKMYWYQQDPGMELHLIHYSYGVNSTEKGDLSSESTVSRIRTEHFPLTLESARPSHTSQYLCASSEFGGNQETQYFGPGTRLLVL.

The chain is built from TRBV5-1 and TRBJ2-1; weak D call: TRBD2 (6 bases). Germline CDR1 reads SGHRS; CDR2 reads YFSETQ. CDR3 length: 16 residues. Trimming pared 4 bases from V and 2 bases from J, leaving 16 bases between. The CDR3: CASSPGGGWTYNEQFF. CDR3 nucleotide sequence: TGCGCCAGCAGCCCCGGTGGGGGGTGGACCTACAATGAGCAGTTCTTC.

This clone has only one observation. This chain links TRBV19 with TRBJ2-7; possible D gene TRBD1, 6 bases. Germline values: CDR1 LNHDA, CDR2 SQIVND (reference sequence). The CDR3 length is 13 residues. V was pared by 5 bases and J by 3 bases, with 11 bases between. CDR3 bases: TGTGCCAGTAGTTCCACAGGGATCTACGAGCAGTACTTC. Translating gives CASSSTGIYEQYF.

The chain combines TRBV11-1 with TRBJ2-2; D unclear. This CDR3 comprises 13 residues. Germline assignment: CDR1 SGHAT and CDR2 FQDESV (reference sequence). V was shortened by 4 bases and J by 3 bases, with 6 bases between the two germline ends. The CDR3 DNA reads TGTGCCAGCAGCTCGGTATACACCGGGGAGCTGTTTTTT. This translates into CASSSVYTGELFF.

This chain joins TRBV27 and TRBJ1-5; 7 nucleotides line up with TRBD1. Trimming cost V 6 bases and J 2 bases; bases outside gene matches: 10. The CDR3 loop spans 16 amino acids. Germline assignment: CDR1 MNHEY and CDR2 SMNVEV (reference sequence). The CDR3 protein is CASSQTGARGNQPQHF. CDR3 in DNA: TGTGCCAGCAGCCAAACAGGGGCTCGGGGCAATCAGCCCCAGCATTTT.